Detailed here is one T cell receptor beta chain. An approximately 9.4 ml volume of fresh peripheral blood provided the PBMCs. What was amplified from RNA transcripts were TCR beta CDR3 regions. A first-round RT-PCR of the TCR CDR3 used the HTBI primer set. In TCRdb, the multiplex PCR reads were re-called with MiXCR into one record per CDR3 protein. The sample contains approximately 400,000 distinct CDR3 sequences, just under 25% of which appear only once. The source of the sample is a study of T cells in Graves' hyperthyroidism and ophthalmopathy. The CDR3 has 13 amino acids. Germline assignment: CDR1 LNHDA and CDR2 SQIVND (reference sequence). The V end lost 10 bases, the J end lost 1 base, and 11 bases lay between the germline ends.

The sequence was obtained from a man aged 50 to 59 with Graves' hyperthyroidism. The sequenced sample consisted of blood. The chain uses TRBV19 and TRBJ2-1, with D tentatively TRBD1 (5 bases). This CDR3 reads CATAGRSYNEQFF. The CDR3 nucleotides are TGTGCCACCGCAGGGCGATCCTACAATGAGCAGTTCTTC.